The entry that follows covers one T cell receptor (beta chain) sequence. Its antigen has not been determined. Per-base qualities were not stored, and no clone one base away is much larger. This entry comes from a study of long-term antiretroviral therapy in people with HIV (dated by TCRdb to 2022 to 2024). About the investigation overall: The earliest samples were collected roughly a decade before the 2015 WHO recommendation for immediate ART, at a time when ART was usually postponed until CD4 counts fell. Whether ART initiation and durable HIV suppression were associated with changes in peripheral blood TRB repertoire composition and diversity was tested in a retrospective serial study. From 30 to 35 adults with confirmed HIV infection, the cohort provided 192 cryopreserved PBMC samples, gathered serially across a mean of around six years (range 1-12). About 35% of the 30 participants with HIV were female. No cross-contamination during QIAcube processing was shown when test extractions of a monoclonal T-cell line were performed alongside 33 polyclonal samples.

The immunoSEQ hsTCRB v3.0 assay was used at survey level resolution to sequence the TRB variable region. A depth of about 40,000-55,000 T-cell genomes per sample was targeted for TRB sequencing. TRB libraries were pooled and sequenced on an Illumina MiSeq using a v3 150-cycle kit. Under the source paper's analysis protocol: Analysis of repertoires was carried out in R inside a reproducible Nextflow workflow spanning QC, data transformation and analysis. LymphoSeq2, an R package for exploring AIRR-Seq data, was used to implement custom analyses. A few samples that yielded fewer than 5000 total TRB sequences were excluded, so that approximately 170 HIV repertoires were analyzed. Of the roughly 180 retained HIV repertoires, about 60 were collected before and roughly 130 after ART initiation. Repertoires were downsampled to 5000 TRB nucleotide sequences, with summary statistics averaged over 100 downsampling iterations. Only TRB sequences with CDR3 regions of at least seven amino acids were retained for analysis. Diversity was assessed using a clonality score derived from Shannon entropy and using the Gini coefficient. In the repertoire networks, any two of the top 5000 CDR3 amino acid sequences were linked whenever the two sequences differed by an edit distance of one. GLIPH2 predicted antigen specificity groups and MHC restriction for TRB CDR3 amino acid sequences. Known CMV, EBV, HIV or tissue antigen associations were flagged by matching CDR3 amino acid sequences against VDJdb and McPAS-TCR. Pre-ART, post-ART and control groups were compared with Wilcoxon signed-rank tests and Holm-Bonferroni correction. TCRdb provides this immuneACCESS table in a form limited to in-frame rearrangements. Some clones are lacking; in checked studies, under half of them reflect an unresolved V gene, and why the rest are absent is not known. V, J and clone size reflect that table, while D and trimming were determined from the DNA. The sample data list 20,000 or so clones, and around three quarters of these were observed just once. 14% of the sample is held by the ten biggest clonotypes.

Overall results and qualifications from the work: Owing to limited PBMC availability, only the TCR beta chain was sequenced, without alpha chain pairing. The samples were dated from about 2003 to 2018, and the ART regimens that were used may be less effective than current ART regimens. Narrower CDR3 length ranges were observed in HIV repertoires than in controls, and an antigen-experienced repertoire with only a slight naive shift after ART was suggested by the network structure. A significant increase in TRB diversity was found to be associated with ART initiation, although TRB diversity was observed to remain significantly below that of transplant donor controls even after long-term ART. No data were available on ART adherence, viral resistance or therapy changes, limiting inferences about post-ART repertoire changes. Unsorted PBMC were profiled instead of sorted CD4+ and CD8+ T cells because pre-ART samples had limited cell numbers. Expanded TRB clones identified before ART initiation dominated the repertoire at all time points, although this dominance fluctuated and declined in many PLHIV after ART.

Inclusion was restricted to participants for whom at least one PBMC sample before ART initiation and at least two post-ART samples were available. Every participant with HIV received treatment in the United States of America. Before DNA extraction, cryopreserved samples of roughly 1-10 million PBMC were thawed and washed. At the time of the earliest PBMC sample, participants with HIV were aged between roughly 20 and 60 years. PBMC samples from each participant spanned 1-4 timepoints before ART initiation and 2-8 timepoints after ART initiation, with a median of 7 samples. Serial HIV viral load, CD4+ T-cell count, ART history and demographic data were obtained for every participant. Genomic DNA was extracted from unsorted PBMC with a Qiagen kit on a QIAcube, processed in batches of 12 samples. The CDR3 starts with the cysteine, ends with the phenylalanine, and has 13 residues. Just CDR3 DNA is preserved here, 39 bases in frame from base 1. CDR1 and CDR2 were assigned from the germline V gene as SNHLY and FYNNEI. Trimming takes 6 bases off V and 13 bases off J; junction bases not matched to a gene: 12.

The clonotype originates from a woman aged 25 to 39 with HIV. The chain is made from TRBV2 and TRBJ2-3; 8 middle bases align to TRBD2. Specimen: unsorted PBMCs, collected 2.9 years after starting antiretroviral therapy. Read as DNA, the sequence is TGTGCCAGCAGGCCGGGGCGAGCGGGGGAGGAGTATTTT. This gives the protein CASRPGRAGEEYF.